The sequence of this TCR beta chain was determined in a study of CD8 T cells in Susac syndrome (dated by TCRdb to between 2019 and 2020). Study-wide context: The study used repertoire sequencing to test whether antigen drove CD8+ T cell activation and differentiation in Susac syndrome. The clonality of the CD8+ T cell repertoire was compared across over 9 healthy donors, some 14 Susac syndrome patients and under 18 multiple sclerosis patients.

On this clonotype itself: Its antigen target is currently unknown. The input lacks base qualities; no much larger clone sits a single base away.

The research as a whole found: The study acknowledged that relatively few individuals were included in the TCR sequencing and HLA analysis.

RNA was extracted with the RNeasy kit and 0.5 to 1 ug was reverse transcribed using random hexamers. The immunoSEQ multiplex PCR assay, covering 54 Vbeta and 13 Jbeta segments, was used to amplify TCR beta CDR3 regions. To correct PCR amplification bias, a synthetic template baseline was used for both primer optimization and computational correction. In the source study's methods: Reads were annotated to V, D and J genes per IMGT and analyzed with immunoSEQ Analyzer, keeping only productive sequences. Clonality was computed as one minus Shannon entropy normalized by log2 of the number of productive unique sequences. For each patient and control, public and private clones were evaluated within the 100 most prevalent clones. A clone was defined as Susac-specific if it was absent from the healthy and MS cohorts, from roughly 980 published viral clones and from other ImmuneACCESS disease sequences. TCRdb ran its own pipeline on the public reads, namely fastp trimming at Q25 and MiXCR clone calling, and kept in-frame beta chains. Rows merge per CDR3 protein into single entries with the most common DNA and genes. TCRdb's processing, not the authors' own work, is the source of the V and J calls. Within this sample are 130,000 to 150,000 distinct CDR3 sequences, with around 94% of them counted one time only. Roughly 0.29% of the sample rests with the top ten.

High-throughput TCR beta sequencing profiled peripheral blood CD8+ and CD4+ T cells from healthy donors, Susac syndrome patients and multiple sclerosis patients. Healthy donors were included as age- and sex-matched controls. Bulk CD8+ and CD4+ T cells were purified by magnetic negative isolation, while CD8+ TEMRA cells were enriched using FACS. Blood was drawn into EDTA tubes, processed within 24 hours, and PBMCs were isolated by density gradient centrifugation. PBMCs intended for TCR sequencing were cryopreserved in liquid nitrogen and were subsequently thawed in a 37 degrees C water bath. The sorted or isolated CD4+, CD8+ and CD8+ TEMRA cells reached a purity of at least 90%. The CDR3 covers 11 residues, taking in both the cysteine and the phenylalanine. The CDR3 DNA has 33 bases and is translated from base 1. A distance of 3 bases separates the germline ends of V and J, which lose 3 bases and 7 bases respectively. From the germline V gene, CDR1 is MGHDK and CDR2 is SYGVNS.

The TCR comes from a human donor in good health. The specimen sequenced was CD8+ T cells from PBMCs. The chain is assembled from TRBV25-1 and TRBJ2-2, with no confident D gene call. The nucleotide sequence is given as TGTGCCAGCAGTGACATCGGGGAGCTGTTTTTT. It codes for CASSDIGELFF.